This passage covers 21 T cell receptor beta chains from one sample sequenced in a study of beta chain features in type 1 diabetes. These receptors have no known antigen. Every isolated RNA sample was fully reverse transcribed, so sequencing captured expressed TCRB transcripts. Assay: immunoSEQ multiplex PCR; the TCRdb copy retains only in-frame clones and omits some. The repertoire holds about 120,000 clones, around 15% seen once, with approximately 2.2% in the top ten. Study-level results: When Type 1 diabetes patients were examined, their TCRB CDR3s proved moderately but significantly shorter in all four CD4+ subsets.

Sequences were obtained from central memory CD4+ T cells from blood. These receptors all stem from a young man with type 1 diabetes.

This clone was seen a few times. The V and J genes are TRBV18 and TRBJ2-3; 7 bases line up with TRBD2. There are 14 residues in the CDR3. Germline V lookup: CDR1 KGHSH, CDR2 LQKENI. The V gene end was trimmed by 4 bases and the J gene end by 2 bases; junction bases not matched to a gene: 3. The CDR3: CASSLGLSTDTQYF. DNA of the CDR3: TGTGCCAGCTCACTGGGACTATCCACAGATACGCAGTATTTT.

This clone was seen a handful of times. This rearrangement joins TRBV6-5 to TRBJ2-5, with D perhaps TRBD1 or TRBD2 (6 bases each). Germline CDR1 reads MNHEY; CDR2 reads SVGAGI. The CDR3 totals 15 residues. V lost 5 bases, J lost 2 bases, and 15 bases lay in between. The CDR3 loop reads CASSGPGGQQETQYF. In nucleotides, the CDR3 is TGTGCCAGCAGTGGACCCGGGGGCCAACAAGAGACCCAGTACTTC.

At least ten counts were recorded for this clone. The genes are TRBV27 and TRBJ2-7, with TRBD1 identical over 7 bases. The V gene's germline CDR1 is MNHEY and CDR2 SMNVEV (reference sequence). This CDR3 is built from 13 residues. J lost 2 bases, V lost 8 bases, and 6 bases had no gene match. The CDR3 coding sequence is TGTGCCAGCCGTTCACAGGGGACCTACGAGCAGTACTTC. Translating it yields CASRSQGTYEQYF.

This clone was recorded once. The chain recombines TRBV4-2 with TRBJ2-7, with TRBD1 matching over 8 bases. The V gene's germline CDR1 is LGHNA and CDR2 YNFKEQ. The J segment lost 2 bases and the V segment lost 5 bases, leaving 5 bases of the junction unmatched. This CDR3 has 14 amino acids. The CDR3 here is CASSLGQDTYEQYF. In DNA form, the CDR3 reads TGTGCCAGCAGCTTGGGACAGGATACCTACGAGCAGTACTTC.

V is TRBV10-3 and J is TRBJ2-2; D remains ambiguous. The V end lost 2 bases, the J end lost 8 bases, and 9 bases lay between the germline ends. Germline values: CDR1 ENHRY, CDR2 SYGVKD. The CDR3 has 13 residues. The CDR3 DNA reads TGTGCCATCAGTGAGGTCTCAGGAGGGGAGCTGTTTTTT. Encoded protein: CAISEVSGGELFF.

This clone was seen only a few times. This chain uses TRBV13 with TRBJ2-5; D unclear. V lost 4 bases, J lost 2 bases, and 11 bases lay in between. The CDR3 spans 14 residues. The germline CDR1 and CDR2 sequences are PRHDT and FYEKMQ (reference sequence). The CDR3 nucleotides are TGTGCCAGCAGCTCTTCAAAGAGACAAGAGACCCAGTACTTC. It yields the protein CASSSSKRQETQYF. The full variable domain, with the rest looked up from reference TRBV13 and TRBJ2-5, is AAGVIQSPRHLIKEKRETATLKCYPIPRHDTVYWYQQGPGQDPQFLISFYEKMQSDKGSIPDRFSAQQFSDYHSELNMSSLELGDSALYFCASSSSKRQETQYFGPGTRLLVL.

By share of the sample, this clone is medium-sized. The chain joins TRBV2 to TRBJ2-7; possible D gene TRBD1, 6 bases. The germline CDR1 and CDR2 sequences are SNHLY and FYNNEI. CDR3 length: 14 amino acids. V shed 6 bases and J shed 0 bases, with 12 bases lying between them. In nucleotides, the CDR3 is TGTGCCAGCAGCTCGAGGACAGACTCCTACGAGCAGTACTTC. This translates into CASSSRTDSYEQYF.

This clone was found a few times. The gene calls are TRBV21-1 and TRBJ2-1; TRBD1 is taken as the D call from the table, unchecked against the DNA. TRBV21-1 is described as a pseudogene. The CDR3 consists of 16 residues. This chain's CDR3 is CASSKQGPPPPNEQFF. CDR3 sequence (DNA): TGTGCCAGCAGCAAACAGGGGCCCCCACCCCCGAATGAGCAGTTCTTC.

This clone was observed a few times. The CDR3 region has the DNA TGTGCCTGGAAAAGGTCAGGGGCCGACTATGGCTACACCTTC. Translation: CAWKRSGADYGYTF. The chain is built from TRBV30 and TRBJ1-2, with a weak D call TRBD1 (6 bases). Between the trimmed V and J ends, which lost 4 bases and 3 bases, there was a span of 15 bases. Germline-derived CDR1 and CDR2 are GTSNPN and SVGIG (reference sequence). The CDR3 length is 14 residues.

This clone has a handful of counts. V and J are TRBV27 and TRBJ2-7; no clear D. The CDR3 consists of 13 residues. V lost 6 bases and J lost 1, with 10 bases in between. Germline V lookup: CDR1 MNHEY, CDR2 SMNVEV (reference sequence). Written as DNA, the CDR3 is TGTGCCAGCAGGGCAGGCAGTTCCTACGAGCAGTACTTC. Its translation is CASRAGSSYEQYF.

The chain is built from TRBV19 and TRBJ2-1; D perhaps matches TRBD1 (6 bases). The CDR3 covers 16 residues. Trimming took 5 bases from V and 6 from J, leaving 20 bases between them. In germline, CDR1 is LNHDA, CDR2 SQIVND (reference sequence). CDR3 DNA sequence: TGTGCCAGTAGTCCCTCAGCCGGGACATTAGTCAATGAGCAGTTCTTC. It yields the protein CASSPSAGTLVNEQFF. The full variable domain, its missing parts supplied by reference TRBV19 and TRBJ2-1, is DGGITQSPKYLFRKEGQNVTLSCEQNLNHDAMYWYRQDPGQGLRLIYYSQIVNDFQKGDIAEGYSVSREKKESFPLTVTSAQKNPTAFYLCASSPSAGTLVNEQFFGPGTRLTVL.

This clone has only a few counts. The chain links TRBV9 to TRBJ2-3; D is uncertain. V lost 0 bases to trimming and J lost 4 bases, with 12 bases between them. CDR3 length: 15 amino acids. Germline loops: CDR1 SGDLS, CDR2 YYNGEE. CDR3 nucleotide sequence: TGTGCCAGCAGCGTAGGGGGTAGCAGGCCAGATACGCAGTATTTT. It specifies CASSVGGSRPDTQYF.

This clone came up many times. V usage is TRBV5-4 and J usage is TRBJ1-1; D is uncertain. This CDR3 is built from 15 residues. The germline V gene encodes CDR1 SGHNT and CDR2 YYREEE (reference sequence). V lost 1 base and J 1 base, leaving 11 bases between the germline ends. The CDR3 here is CASSLLGRGNTEAFF. CDR3 in DNA: TGTGCCAGCAGCTTGCTTGGACGGGGGAACACTGAAGCTTTCTTT.

V and J are TRBV18 and TRBJ2-5; no clear D. The J call may be wrong; the DNA end is better matched by TRBJ2-7. The V gene's germline CDR1 is KGHSH and CDR2 LQKENI. CDR3 length: 12 residues. The CDR3 nucleotides are TGTGCCAGCTCACCAACTGGGCACGAGCAGTACTTC. Translating it yields CASSPTGHEQYF.

The chain employs TRBV2 and TRBJ1-1; 10 nucleotides align to TRBD1. Germline assignment: CDR1 SNHLY and CDR2 FYNNEI. This CDR3 contains 15 residues. V gave up 4 bases and J gave up 5 bases; unmatched junction bases: 7. CDR3: CASSARGQGETEAFF. As DNA, the CDR3 is TGTGCCAGCAGTGCTCGTGGACAGGGGGAGACTGAAGCTTTCTTT.

The rearrangement links TRBV7-9 to TRBJ1-2; D uncertain. Per the germline V gene, CDR1 is SEHNR and CDR2 is FQNEAQ (reference sequence). V was pared by 1 base and J by 1 base, with 4 bases between. This CDR3 is 13 amino acids long. The CDR3 DNA follows: TGTGCCAGCAGCTTAGAGGTTAACTATGGCTACACCTTC. Its protein product is CASSLEVNYGYTF.

As concerns this clone: This specimen includes other DNA sequences encoding the same CDR3. This chain links TRBV9 with TRBJ2-5; D remains unclear. CDR3 length: 13 residues. The germline V gene encodes CDR1 SGDLS and CDR2 YYNGEE. V lost 2 bases and J 0 bases, leaving 5 bases between the germline ends. The CDR3 protein is CASSVSYQETQYF. The CDR3 nucleotides are TGTGCCAGCAGCGTGTCGTACCAAGAGACCCAGTACTTC.

A word on this clone: Additional DNA sequences in this sample encode the identical CDR3. The chain recombines TRBV5-1 with TRBJ2-7; D assignment may be TRBD1 or TRBD2 (5 bases each). V dropped 8 bases and J dropped 2 bases, with 20 bases sitting between them. CDR1 and CDR2 (germline): SGHRS, YFSETQ. The CDR3 is 15 amino acids. CDR3 residues: CASSPGTANTYEQYF. Here the CDR3 DNA reads TGCGCCAGTAGCCCCGGGACGGCGAACACCTACGAGCAGTACTTC.

The chain carries TRBV6-6 and TRBJ1-3, with a tentative D call TRBD1 (6 bases). Deletions cut 10 bases from V and 1 base from J, with 11 bases between. CDR1 and CDR2 (germline): MNHNY, SVGAGI (reference sequence). The CDR3 has 13 residues. DNA for the CDR3: TGTGCCACCACAGGGAATTCTGGAAACACCATATATTTT. As protein: CATTGNSGNTIYF.

A few counts support this clone. The J gene is TRBJ2-3, the V gene TRBV5-4, with D hard to call. The CDR3 spans 15 residues. Trimming took off 0 bases at V and 3 bases at J, with 11 bases between the two ends. Germline CDR1 SGHNT, CDR2 YYREEE (reference sequence). This chain's CDR3 is CASSLVGSETDTQYF. The CDR3 region has the DNA TGTGCCAGCAGCTTGGTCGGAAGTGAGACAGATACGCAGTATTTT.

In regard to this clone: It is likely a read error: a sequence one base away is far more abundant. Distinct nucleotide sequences in the sample also encode this CDR3. The gene calls are TRBV29-1 and TRBJ1-3, with unresolved D. The V gene's germline CDR1 is SQVTM and CDR2 ANQGSEA. V was pared by 7 bases and J by 0 bases, with 13 bases between. The CDR3 has 14 amino acids. The CDR3 spells CSAGGTYSGNTIYF. In nucleotides, the CDR3 is TGCAGCGCGGGTGGAACCTACTCTGGAAACACCATATATTTT.